This record covers a single T cell receptor (beta chain). TCRdb called the 5' RACE reads again in MiXCR, with one record for every CDR3 protein. Of fewer than 30,000 distinct CDR3 sequences in the sample, roughly 9.7% are singletons; the top ten hold about 13%. This entry comes from a study of early T cells in non-severe SARS-CoV-2 infection. V shed 5 bases and J shed 3 bases, with 16 bases lying between them. The CDR3 is 14 residues long. In germline, CDR1 is DFQATT, CDR2 SNEGSKA (reference sequence). Sample: whole blood. This receptor was taken from an adult who was a healthcare worker with PCR-confirmed SARS-CoV-2 infection or an uninfected control (not recorded which). The chain joins TRBV20-1 to TRBJ1-2; a possible D gene is TRBD1 (6 bases). The CDR3 nucleotides are TGCAGTGCTGCTAACAGGGTATCTGACTATGGCTACACCTTC. Its protein is CSAANRVSDYGYTF.